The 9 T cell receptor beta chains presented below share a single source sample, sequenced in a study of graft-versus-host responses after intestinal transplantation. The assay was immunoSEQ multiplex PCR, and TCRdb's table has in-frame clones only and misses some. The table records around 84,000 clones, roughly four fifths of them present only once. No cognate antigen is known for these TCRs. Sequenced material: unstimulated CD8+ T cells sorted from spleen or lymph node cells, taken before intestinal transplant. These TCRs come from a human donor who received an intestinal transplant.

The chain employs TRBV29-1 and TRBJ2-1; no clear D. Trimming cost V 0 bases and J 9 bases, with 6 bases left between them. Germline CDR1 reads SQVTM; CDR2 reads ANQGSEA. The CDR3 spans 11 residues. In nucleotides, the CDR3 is TGCAGCGTTGAAGATACGGGTGAGCAGTTCTTC. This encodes CSVEDTGEQFF.

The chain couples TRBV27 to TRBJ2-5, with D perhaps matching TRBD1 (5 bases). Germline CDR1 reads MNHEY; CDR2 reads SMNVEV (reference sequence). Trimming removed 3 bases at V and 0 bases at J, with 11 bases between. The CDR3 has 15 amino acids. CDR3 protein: CASSFLQEYQETQYF. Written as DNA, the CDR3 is TGTGCCAGCAGTTTCTTACAGGAGTACCAAGAGACCCAGTACTTC.

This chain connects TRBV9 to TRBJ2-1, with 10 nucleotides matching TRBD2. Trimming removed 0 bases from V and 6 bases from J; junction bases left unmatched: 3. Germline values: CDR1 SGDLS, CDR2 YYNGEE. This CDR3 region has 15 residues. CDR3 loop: CASSVDSGGTNEQFF. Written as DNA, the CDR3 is TGTGCCAGCAGCGTAGATAGCGGGGGGACCAATGAGCAGTTCTTC.

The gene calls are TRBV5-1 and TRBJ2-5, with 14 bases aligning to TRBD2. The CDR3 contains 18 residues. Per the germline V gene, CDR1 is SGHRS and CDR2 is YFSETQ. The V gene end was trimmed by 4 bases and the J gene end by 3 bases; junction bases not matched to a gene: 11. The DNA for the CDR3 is TGCGCCAGCAGCCCGGGACTAGCGGGAGAAGGTAGGGAAGAGACCCAGTACTTC. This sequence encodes CASSPGLAGEGREETQYF.

CDR3 in DNA: TGCAGCGCCTCTGGTATCGGTGGGAGGGTATTTTACAATGAGCAGTTCTTC. This sequence encodes CSASGIGGRVFYNEQFF. The rearrangement uses TRBV29-1 and TRBJ2-1, with 7 positions matching TRBD2. J lost 4 bases, V lost 7 bases, and 19 bases had no gene match. CDR1 is SQVTM, CDR2 ANQGSEA, per germline. The CDR3 contains 17 residues.

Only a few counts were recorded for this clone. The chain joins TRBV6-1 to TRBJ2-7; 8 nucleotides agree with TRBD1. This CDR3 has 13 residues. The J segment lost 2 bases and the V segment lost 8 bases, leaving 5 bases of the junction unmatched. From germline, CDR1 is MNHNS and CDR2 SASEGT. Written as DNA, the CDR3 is TGTGCCAGCGGGACAGGCCCCCCCTACGAGCAGTACTTC. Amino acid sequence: CASGTGPPYEQYF.

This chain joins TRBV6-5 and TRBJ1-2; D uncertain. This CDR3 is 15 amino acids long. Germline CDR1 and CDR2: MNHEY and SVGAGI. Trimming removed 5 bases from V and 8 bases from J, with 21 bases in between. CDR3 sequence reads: CASSGQPGLGIGYTF. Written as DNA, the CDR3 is TGTGCCAGCAGTGGTCAGCCGGGCCTAGGGATAGGCTACACCTTC.

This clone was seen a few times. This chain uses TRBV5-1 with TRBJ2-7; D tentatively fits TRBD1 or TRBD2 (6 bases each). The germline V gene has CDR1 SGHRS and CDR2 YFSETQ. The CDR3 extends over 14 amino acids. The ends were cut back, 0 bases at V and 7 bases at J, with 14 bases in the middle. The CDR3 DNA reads TGCGCCAGCAGCTTGGCCCCGGGGGCGGGGGAGCAGTACTTC. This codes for CASSLAPGAGEQYF.

The CDR3 bases are TGTGCCAGCAGACCCTTCGGGACTCCTATAGCGCAGTATTTT. Amino acids: CASRPFGTPIAQYF. The J gene is TRBJ2-3, the V gene TRBV6-5, with a possible D match to TRBD2 (6 bases). V was shortened by 6 bases and J by 10 bases, with 20 bases between the two germline ends. Germline V gene sequence: CDR1 MNHEY, CDR2 SVGAGI. This CDR3 spans 14 amino acids.